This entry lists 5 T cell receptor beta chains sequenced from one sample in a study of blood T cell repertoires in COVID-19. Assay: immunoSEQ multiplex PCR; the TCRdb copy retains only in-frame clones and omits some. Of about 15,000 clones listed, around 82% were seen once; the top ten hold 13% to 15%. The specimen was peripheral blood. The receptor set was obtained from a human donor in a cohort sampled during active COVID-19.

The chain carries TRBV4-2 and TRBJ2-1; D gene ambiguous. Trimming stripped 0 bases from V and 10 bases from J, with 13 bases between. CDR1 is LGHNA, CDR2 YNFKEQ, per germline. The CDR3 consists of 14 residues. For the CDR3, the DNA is TGTGCCAGCAGCCAAGATAGGAAGACAAGGGAGCAGTTCTTC. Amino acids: CASSQDRKTREQFF.

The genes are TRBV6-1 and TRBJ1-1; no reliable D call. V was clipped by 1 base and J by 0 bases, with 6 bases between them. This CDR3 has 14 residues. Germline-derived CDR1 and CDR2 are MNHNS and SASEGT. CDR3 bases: TGTGCCAGCAGTGAAGTTACAATGAACACTGAAGCTTTCTTT. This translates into CASSEVTMNTEAFF.

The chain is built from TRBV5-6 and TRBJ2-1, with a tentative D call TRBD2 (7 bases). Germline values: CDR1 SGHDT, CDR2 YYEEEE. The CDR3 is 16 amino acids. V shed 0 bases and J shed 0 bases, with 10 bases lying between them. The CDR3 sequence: CASSLDRGASYNEQFF. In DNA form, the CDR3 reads TGTGCCAGCAGCTTGGATCGGGGGGCCTCCTACAATGAGCAGTTCTTC.

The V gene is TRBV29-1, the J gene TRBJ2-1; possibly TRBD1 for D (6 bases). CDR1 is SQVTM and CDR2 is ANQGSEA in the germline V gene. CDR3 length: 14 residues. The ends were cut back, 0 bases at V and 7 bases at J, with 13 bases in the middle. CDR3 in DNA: TGCAGCGTTGAAGATCAAACAGGGACGAATGAGCAGTTCTTC. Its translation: CSVEDQTGTNEQFF.

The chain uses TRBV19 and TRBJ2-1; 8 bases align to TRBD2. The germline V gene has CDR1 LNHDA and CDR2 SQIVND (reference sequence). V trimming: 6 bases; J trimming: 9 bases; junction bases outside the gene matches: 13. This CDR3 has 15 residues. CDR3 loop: CASRIYGTSVGEQFF. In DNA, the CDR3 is TGTGCCAGTAGAATTTACGGGACTAGTGTAGGTGAGCAGTTCTTC.